Following are 26 T cell receptor beta chains from one sample sequenced in a study of blood T cell repertoires in COVID-19. The assay was immunoSEQ multiplex PCR, and TCRdb's table has in-frame clones only and misses some. The sample lists around 71,000 clones, about four fifths occurring once. Sequenced input: peripheral blood. The origin of the receptors is a man in his 70s with acute or convalescent COVID-19.

The CDR3 sequence: CASSLLAAGVTDTQYF. Written as DNA, the CDR3 is TGTGCCAGCAGCCTACTCGCAGCGGGAGTCACAGATACGCAGTATTTT. The chain uses TRBV2 and TRBJ2-3; 8 bases align to TRBD2. CDR1 and CDR2 (germline): SNHLY, FYNNEI. Germline trimming cut 6 bases from V and 2 bases from J; bases unmatched to any gene: 10. CDR3 length: 16 amino acids.

The sample holds many counts of this clone. V and J are TRBV27 and TRBJ2-1, with a tentative D call TRBD1 (6 bases). Germline V gene sequence: CDR1 MNHEY, CDR2 SMNVEV (reference sequence). V was trimmed by 8 bases and J by 0 bases, leaving 20 bases between them. This CDR3 has 17 amino acids. CDR3 nucleotide sequence: TGTGCCAGCCACAAACCTACAGGGCTAAGCTCCTACAATGAGCAGTTCTTC. This gives the protein CASHKPTGLSSYNEQFF.

With respect to this clone: Other nucleotide sequences from this sample produce the same CDR3. This sequence joins TRBV30 and TRBJ1-5; 9 bases are a match to TRBD1. The CDR3 is 13 residues long. Germline assignment: CDR1 GTSNPN and CDR2 SVGIG (reference sequence). V lost 3 bases and J lost 4; bases outside the gene matches: 1. The chain's CDR3 is CAWRDRGNQPQHF. As DNA, the CDR3 is TGTGCCTGGAGAGACAGGGGGAATCAGCCCCAGCATTTT.

This clone has only a few counts. The V and J genes are TRBV2 and TRBJ2-5, with TRBD1 matching 8 bases. This CDR3 comprises 14 residues. The J segment lost 9 bases and the V segment lost 5 bases, leaving 11 bases of the junction unmatched. Germline CDR1 SNHLY, CDR2 FYNNEI. CDR3 bases: TGTGCCAGCAGTTCGGACAGGGTAAATCTAGCCCAGTACTTC. Its translation: CASSSDRVNLAQYF.

This chain's CDR3 is CAWSLSVVSREQYF. The DNA for the CDR3 is TGTGCCTGGAGTCTTTCGGTTGTCTCACGCGAGCAGTACTTC. The genes are TRBV30 and TRBJ2-7; no clear D gene. The length of the CDR3 is 14 residues. The V end lost 2 bases, the J end lost 6 bases, and 17 bases lay between the germline ends. Germline CDR1 and CDR2: GTSNPN and SVGIG (reference sequence).

The J gene is TRBJ2-7, the V gene TRBV29-1; TRBD1 agrees at 11 bases. The junction had 2 bases not matched to a gene; V was cut back by 4 bases and J by 3 bases. There are 13 residues in the CDR3. Looked up from germline, CDR1 is SQVTM and CDR2 is ANQGSEA. The CDR3 reads CSVAGQGDYEQYF. The CDR3 nucleotides read TGCAGCGTTGCGGGACAGGGGGACTACGAGCAGTACTTC.

J is TRBJ2-1 and V is TRBV5-6; a weak D match, TRBD1 (6 bases). There are 16 residues in the CDR3. V was trimmed by 0 bases and J by 4 bases, leaving 14 bases between them. The V gene's germline CDR1 is SGHDT and CDR2 YYEEEE. The CDR3 DNA sequence: TGTGCCAGCAGCTTGGCTACAGGGTTTTCTTACAATGAGCAGTTCTTC. Residues: CASSLATGFSYNEQFF.

The DNA of the CDR3 is TGTGCCAGTAGTATAGATCAGGGCACTGAAGCTTTCTTT. Translating it yields CASSIDQGTEAFF. The rearrangement joins TRBV19 to TRBJ1-1; TRBD1 is a possible D gene (5 bases). Germline lookup yields CDR1 LNHDA and CDR2 SQIVND (reference sequence). This CDR3 has 13 residues. Trimming removed 0 bases at V and 4 bases at J, with 6 bases between.

This chain uses TRBV6-1 with TRBJ2-3; possibly TRBD2 for D (5 bases). This CDR3 is 15 amino acids long. Deletions cut 0 bases from V and 5 bases from J, with 12 bases between. Germline lookup yields CDR1 MNHNS and CDR2 SASEGT. CDR3 sequence (DNA): TGTGCCAGCAGTGAAGCGGGAGACGGAGTAGATACGCAGTATTTT. Encoded protein: CASSEAGDGVDTQYF.

The rearrangement joins TRBV27 to TRBJ2-1, with TRBD2 as a possible D gene (6 bases). In germline, CDR1 is MNHEY, CDR2 SMNVEV (reference sequence). The CDR3 has 13 amino acids. The V gene lost 9 bases and the J gene lost 5 bases, with 14 bases spanning the gap. The CDR3 is CARGGTPNNEQFF. CDR3 nucleotides: TGTGCCAGAGGCGGGACGCCGAACAATGAGCAGTTCTTC.

Note on this clone: A read error may produce the germline difference seen at one junction end. The chain employs TRBV24-1 and TRBJ1-5; the D gene is possibly TRBD1 (5 bases). Per the germline V gene, CDR1 is KGHDR and CDR2 is SFDVKD. The CDR3 runs 15 residues. The CDR3 nucleotides read TGTGCCACCAGTGATTTAGGGGAGGGAACTCAGTCCCAGCATTTT. This encodes CATSDLGEGTQSQHF.

The gene calls are TRBV14 and TRBJ2-7; weak D call: TRBD2 (5 bases). Germline V gene sequence: CDR1 SGHDN, CDR2 FVKESK. The CDR3 length is 14 residues. V was trimmed by 3 bases and J by 1 base, leaving 10 bases between them. The CDR3 nucleotides read TGTGCCAGCAGCCAGAGGGATTTATCCTACGAGCAGTACTTC. It encodes CASSQRDLSYEQYF.

The table lists this clone with a count of one. J is TRBJ2-1 and V is TRBV6-5; D possibly corresponds to TRBD2 (6 bases). Germline V gene sequence: CDR1 MNHEY, CDR2 SVGAGI. V dropped 6 bases and J dropped 9 bases, with 12 bases sitting between them. CDR3 length: 12 amino acids. The CDR3 loop reads CASSRTITEQFF. The CDR3 bases are TGTGCCAGCAGCCGGACTATCACTGAGCAGTTCTTC.

The chain employs TRBV19 and TRBJ2-7; TRBD2 matches at 8 bases. Germline lookup yields CDR1 LNHDA and CDR2 SQIVND (reference sequence). After removal of 5 bases from V and 5 bases from J, the junction contained 14 bases not matched to a gene. The CDR3 has 16 amino acids. In DNA, the CDR3 is TGTGCCAGTAGTTATGACAGCGGGAGATCTTTCCACGAGCAGTACTTC. This gives the protein CASSYDSGRSFHEQYF.

The rearrangement links TRBV11-2 to TRBJ1-1, with 10 bases that match TRBD1. Germline trimming cut 5 bases from V and 7 bases from J; bases unmatched to any gene: 4. Germline assignment: CDR1 SGHAT and CDR2 FQNNGV. The CDR3 runs 13 residues. The CDR3 nucleotides are TGTGCCAGCAGCCTCGACAGGGGGCTTGAAGCTTTCTTT. Translated: CASSLDRGLEAFF.

This sequence joins TRBV20-1 and TRBJ1-1; D uncertain. The CDR3 has 11 amino acids. Germline CDR1 is DFQATT and CDR2 is SNEGSKA (reference sequence). Between the trimmed V and J ends, which lost 5 bases and 3 bases, there was a span of 7 bases. CDR3 in DNA: TGCAGTGCTGCACACGACACTGAAGCTTTCTTT. This codes for CSAAHDTEAFF.

The rearrangement joins TRBV7-8 to TRBJ1-1, with TRBD1 identical over 9 bases. The CDR3 spans 14 residues. Germline V gene data show CDR1 as SGHVS and CDR2 as FQNEAQ. The V segment lost 2 bases and the J segment 8 bases; nucleotides outside the gene matches: 6. The CDR3 bases are TGTGCCAGCAGCTTAACTAGACAGGGGGAGGAAGCTTTCTTT. Protein sequence: CASSLTRQGEEAFF.

The V and J genes are TRBV18 and TRBJ1-1, with 7 nucleotides matching TRBD1. This CDR3 spans 14 amino acids. V lost 3 bases, J lost 4 bases, and 5 bases stayed unmatched. Germline values: CDR1 KGHSH, CDR2 LQKENI. The CDR3 region is CASSPSPGGTEAFF. CDR3 sequence (DNA): TGTGCCAGCTCACCTAGCCCAGGGGGCACTGAAGCTTTCTTT.

This chain joins TRBV27 and TRBJ2-7; possibly TRBD2 for D (6 bases). Per the germline V gene, CDR1 is MNHEY and CDR2 is SMNVEV (reference sequence). V lost 0 bases and J 2 bases, leaving 14 bases between the germline ends. The CDR3 loop spans 16 amino acids. CDR3 nucleotides: TGTGCCAGCAGTTTATCAGGCCTAGCGCGAGCCTACGAGCAGTACTTC. This codes for CASSLSGLARAYEQYF.

The gene calls are TRBV6-5 and TRBJ1-1; weak D call: TRBD1 (6 bases). Trimming stripped 7 bases from V and 3 bases from J, with 12 bases between. This CDR3 region has 13 residues. The germline V gene has CDR1 MNHEY and CDR2 SVGAGI. CDR3 protein: CASIPYRDTEAFF. The CDR3 nucleotides read TGTGCCAGCATTCCATACAGGGACACTGAAGCTTTCTTT.

The gene calls are TRBV27 and TRBJ2-7; 9 positions match TRBD2. The CDR3 has 15 amino acids. Germline CDR1 MNHEY, CDR2 SMNVEV (reference sequence). V dropped 4 bases and J dropped 5; count of bases not matched to a gene: 9. The CDR3 nucleotides are TGTGCCAGCAGTTCCGGTAGCGGGAGAGTCGACGAGCAGTACTTC. Translating it yields CASSSGSGRVDEQYF.

This chain connects TRBV11-2 to TRBJ1-2; TRBD1 might be the D (5 bases). The CDR3 has 18 residues. V was pared by 0 bases and J by 4 bases, with 21 bases between. Looked up from germline, CDR1 is SGHAT and CDR2 is FQNNGV. The CDR3 protein is CASSLDFAGQALSYGYTF. The CDR3 DNA is TGTGCCAGCAGCTTAGACTTCGCAGGGCAGGCCTTGTCCTATGGCTACACCTTC.

The chain's CDR3 is CASSQVALAGENEQFF. CDR3 bases: TGCGCCAGCAGCCAAGTGGCGCTAGCGGGAGAAAATGAGCAGTTCTTC. The rearrangement uses TRBV4-3 and TRBJ2-1, with TRBD2 identical over 10 bases. Germline CDR1 is LGHNA and CDR2 is YSLEER. The junction had 7 bases not matched to a gene; V was cut back by 1 base and J by 7 bases. CDR3 length: 16 residues.

The chain carries TRBV3-1 (or the pseudogene TRBV3-2) and TRBJ2-1; D perhaps matches TRBD2 (5 bases). Germline V CDR1 and CDR2: LGHDT, YNNKEL (reference sequence). The CDR3 consists of 12 residues. Trimming took 0 bases from V and 9 from J, leaving 6 bases between them. This CDR3 reads CASSQDRGEQFF. CDR3 DNA: TGTGCCAGCAGCCAAGATCGGGGTGAGCAGTTCTTC.

The chain uses TRBV4-2 and TRBJ2-1; D remains unclear. Germline V gives CDR1 LGHNA, CDR2 YNFKEQ. CDR3 size: 15 residues. V lost 1 base and J 5 bases, leaving 12 bases between the germline ends. CDR3: CASSQGSGYDNEQFF. For the CDR3, the DNA is TGTGCCAGCAGCCAAGGGTCCGGTTATGACAATGAGCAGTTCTTC.

This chain connects TRBV13 to TRBJ1-2, with TRBD1 matching over 8 bases. The CDR3 is 13 residues long. The ends lost 5 bases at V and 4 bases at J; junction bases unmatched: 3. In germline, CDR1 is PRHDT, CDR2 FYEKMQ (reference sequence). CDR3 coding DNA: TGTGCCAGCAGCACAGGGGGTCGCTATGGCTACACCTTC. It specifies CASSTGGRYGYTF.